These 20 T cell receptor beta chains originate from one sample sequenced in a study of cytomegalovirus exposure and HLA in healthy donors. Some clones are missing from TCRdb's copy, which holds only in-frame ones; the method was immunoSEQ multiplex PCR. Of 120,000 or so clones detected, more than 70% appear once; the ten largest clones hold approximately 2%. The specimen was PBMCs. These receptors all stem from a woman aged 25 to 39 in good health and CMV-seronegative.

This chain uses TRBV18 with TRBJ1-5; 9 nucleotides match TRBD1. This CDR3 spans 15 amino acids. The ends lost 5 bases at V and 3 bases at J; junction bases unmatched: 5. CDR1 and CDR2 (germline): KGHSH, LQKENI. The CDR3 nucleotides are TGTGCCAGCTCAAAACAGGGGGCCCTCAATCAGCCCCAGCATTTT. Translated, it gives CASSKQGALNQPQHF.

This sequence joins TRBV2 and TRBJ2-3; D gene uncertain. The CDR3 is 14 amino acids. V was cut by 5 bases and J by 3 bases, with 12 bases left in between. CDR1 is SNHLY, CDR2 FYNNEI, per germline. CDR3 DNA: TGTGCCAGCAGTTCGACTCTTATTACAGATACGCAGTATTTT. As protein: CASSSTLITDTQYF.

The CDR3 loop is CASNPQGALNTEAFF. The CDR3 DNA is TGTGCCAGCAATCCACAGGGGGCTTTGAACACTGAAGCTTTCTTT. The chain joins TRBV6-6 to TRBJ1-1; 9 bases agree with TRBD1. The germline CDR1 and CDR2 sequences are MNHNY and SVGAGI (reference sequence). With V trimmed by 7 bases and J by 0 bases, 6 bases remained unmatched. This CDR3 spans 15 amino acids.

The chain has TRBV11-2 and TRBJ2-5; perhaps TRBD2 as D (5 bases). CDR1 and CDR2 from the germline V gene are SGHAT and FQNNGV. The CDR3 loop spans 14 amino acids. V lost 2 bases and J 5 bases, leaving 12 bases between the germline ends. As DNA, the CDR3 is TGTGCCAGCAGCTTACGGTCCAGCGGTGAGACCCAGTACTTC. Amino acid sequence: CASSLRSSGETQYF. Based on the CDR3 plus reference TRBV11-2 and TRBJ2-5, the full variable domain is EAGVAQSPRYKIIEKRQSVAFWCNPISGHATLYWYQQILGQGPKLLIQFQNNGVVDDSQLPKDRFSAERLKGVDSTLKIQPAKLEDSAVYLCASSLRSSGETQYFGPGTRLLVL.

In its sample, this clone was seen a few times. The genes are TRBV6-5 and TRBJ1-6, with a weak D call TRBD1 (6 bases). V gave up 2 bases and J gave up 14 bases, with 19 bases separating them. Germline CDR1 reads MNHEY; CDR2 reads SVGAGI. The CDR3 has 15 residues. In nucleotides, the CDR3 is TGTGCCAGCAGTTACGGGGGCAGCGAGGGGGACGCCCTCCACTTT. It translates to CASSYGGSEGDALHF.

CDR3 in DNA: TGTGCCTGGAGTAGTGTTAGGGGAAGCTCTGGAAACACCATATATTTT. Its translation: CAWSSVRGSSGNTIYF. This chain links TRBV30 with TRBJ1-3; a weak D match, TRBD1 (5 bases). CDR3 length: 16 residues. Germline V gene lookup returns CDR1 GTSNPN and CDR2 SVGIG (reference sequence). V gave up 2 bases and J gave up 0 bases, with 14 bases separating them.

For this clone: A far more abundant clone sits one base away, making this likely a read error. This rearrangement joins TRBV11-2 to TRBJ2-7; 7 bases map to TRBD1. Per the germline V gene, CDR1 is SGHAT and CDR2 is FQNNGV. The CDR3 has 13 amino acids. V trimming: 3 bases; J trimming: 2 bases; junction bases outside the gene matches: 1. CDR3 protein: CASSLGQTYEQYF. The CDR3 nucleotides read TGTGCCAGCAGCTTGGGACAGACCTACGAGCAGTACTTC.

The chain joins TRBV7-6 to TRBJ1-1; the match to TRBD1 covers 8 bases. With V trimmed by 1 base and J by 3 bases, 4 bases remained unmatched. The length of the CDR3 is 15 residues. Germline V gene lookup returns CDR1 SGHVS and CDR2 FNYEAQ. The CDR3 reads CASSLGDRGYTEAFF. CDR3 coding DNA: TGTGCCAGCAGCTTAGGAGACAGGGGTTACACTGAAGCTTTCTTT.

V is TRBV9 and J is TRBJ1-1, with D possibly being TRBD1 (5 bases). V gave up 4 bases and J gave up 6 bases, with 13 bases separating them. The CDR3 runs to 13 residues. Germline V gene data show CDR1 as SGDLS and CDR2 as YYNGEE. CDR3 nucleotide sequence: TGTGCCAGCAGCTTACAGGAAGGAGCTGAAGCTTTCTTT. Amino acids: CASSLQEGAEAFF.

This clone has more than one count but fewer than ten. This chain links TRBV19 with TRBJ2-5; 8 nucleotides match TRBD2. The V and J ends lost 10 bases and 5 bases, in that order; junction bases with no gene match: 0. The CDR3 covers 10 residues. CDR1 is LNHDA and CDR2 is SQIVND in the germline V gene (reference sequence). The CDR3 DNA follows: TGTGCCACGGGAGGGGAGACCCAGTACTTC. It is translated as CATGGETQYF.

This chain uses TRBV5-1 with TRBJ2-1; 7 nucleotides line up with TRBD2. Germline V CDR1 and CDR2: SGHRS, YFSETQ. This CDR3 comprises 11 residues. The junction had 1 base not matched to a gene; V was cut back by 6 bases and J by 7 bases. Here the CDR3 reads CASKAGNEQFF. Here the CDR3 DNA reads TGCGCCAGCAAAGCGGGGAATGAGCAGTTCTTC.

This sequence joins TRBV2 and TRBJ2-3; 13 positions agree with TRBD2. From germline, CDR1 is SNHLY and CDR2 FYNNEI. The junction had 5 bases not matched to a gene; V was cut back by 8 bases and J by 3 bases. The CDR3 is made up of 15 amino acids. DNA for the CDR3: TGTGCCAGCCTGACTAGCGGGGGGAGAACAGATACGCAGTATTTT. It is translated as CASLTSGGRTDTQYF.

For the CDR3, the DNA is TGCGCCAGCAGCTCCGACCGGGACAGCAATTCACCCCTCCACTTT. Residues: CASSSDRDSNSPLHF. The rearrangement uses TRBV5-1 and TRBJ1-6, with 7 positions matching TRBD1. The V segment lost 3 bases and the J segment 7 bases; nucleotides outside the gene matches: 7. This CDR3 spans 15 amino acids. CDR1 is SGHRS, CDR2 YFSETQ, per germline. Using reference TRBV5-1 and TRBJ1-6 for the parts outside the CDR3, the full variable domain is KAGVTQTPRYLIKTRGQQVTLSCSPISGHRSVSWYQQTPGQGLQFLFEYFSETQRNKGNFPGRFSGRQFSNSRSEMNVSTLELGDSALYLCASSSDRDSNSPLHFGNGTRLTVT.

V is TRBV2 and J is TRBJ1-1; the match to TRBD1 covers 8 bases. The length of the CDR3 is 12 residues. Germline lookup yields CDR1 SNHLY and CDR2 FYNNEI. Trimming at V came to 4 bases and at J to 12 bases, leaving 7 bases not matched to a gene. The CDR3 sequence is CASSVPGGWSFF. CDR3 bases: TGTGCCAGCAGTGTGCCAGGGGGCTGGTCTTTCTTT.

The chain recombines TRBV28 with TRBJ2-3, with a tentative D call TRBD1 (5 bases). V was shortened by 4 bases and J by 0 bases, with 14 bases between the two germline ends. Germline V CDR1 and CDR2: MDHEN, SYDVKM. This CDR3 spans 16 amino acids. CDR3 loop: CASSSLWAGSTDTQYF. CDR3 nucleotides: TGTGCCAGCAGTTCCCTTTGGGCAGGGAGCACAGATACGCAGTATTTT. Supplemented by reference TRBV28 and TRBJ2-3, the full variable domain reads DVKVTQSSRYLVKRTGEKVFLECVQDMDHENMFWYRQDPGLGLRLIYFSYDVKMKEKGDIPEGYSVSREKKERFSLILESASTNQTSMYLCASSSLWAGSTDTQYFGPGTRLTVL.

The chain employs TRBV4-3 and TRBJ1-3; D not certain. The CDR3 runs to 15 residues. CDR1 and CDR2 from the germline V gene are LGHNA and YSLEER. The V gene lost 1 base and the J gene lost 1 base, with 8 bases spanning the gap. The CDR3 reads CASSQGIYSGNTIYF. As DNA, the CDR3 is TGCGCCAGCAGCCAAGGTATATATTCTGGAAACACCATATATTTT.

The chain recombines TRBV18 with TRBJ2-7, with D tentatively TRBD1 (6 bases). Germline loops: CDR1 KGHSH, CDR2 LQKENI. With 3 bases removed from V and 6 bases from J, the gap between germline ends came to 9 bases. The CDR3 extends over 12 amino acids. Written as DNA, the CDR3 is TGTGCCAGCTCACCCTCAGGGGTCGAGCAGTACTTC. Its translation: CASSPSGVEQYF.

This chain uses TRBV11-2 with TRBJ1-4; 9 positions agree with TRBD1. This CDR3 comprises 15 residues. The germline V gene encodes CDR1 SGHAT and CDR2 FQNNGV. Trimming removed 1 base from V and 7 bases from J; junction bases left unmatched: 4. CDR3 bases: TGTGCCAGCAGCTTAGGGGACAGGGATGCTGAAAAACTGTTTTTT. Translating gives CASSLGDRDAEKLFF.

This rearrangement joins TRBV7-8 to TRBJ2-1; D is unresolved. CDR3 length equals 12 residues. Germline V gives CDR1 SGHVS, CDR2 FQNEAQ. With 2 bases removed from V and 4 bases from J, the gap between germline ends came to 3 bases. The DNA of the CDR3 is TGTGCCAGCAGCTTATATTACAATGAGCAGTTCTTC. Its translation: CASSLYYNEQFF. Full variable domain (remainder filled in from reference TRBV7-8 and TRBJ2-1): GAGVSQSPRYKVAKRGQDVALRCDPISGHVSLFWYQQALGQGPEFLTYFQNEAQLDKSGLPSDRFFAERPEGSVSTLKIQRTQQEDSAVYLCASSLYYNEQFFGPGTRLTVL.

This chain joins TRBV11-2 and TRBJ2-7, with D perhaps TRBD2 (6 bases). Trimming shortened V by 5 bases and J by 3 bases, and 20 bases separated the two germline ends. The CDR3 is made up of 16 amino acids. Germline V lookup: CDR1 SGHAT, CDR2 FQNNGV. The CDR3: CASSPPRGIPLYEQYF. CDR3 nucleotide sequence: TGTGCCAGCAGCCCCCCCCGGGGGATTCCTCTCTACGAGCAGTACTTC.